This T cell receptor beta chain was sequenced in a study of cytomegalovirus exposure and HLA in healthy donors. In the study overall: From donors who were HLA-typed, an early data release held approximately 84 million unique TCRs. Notes on the study in general: Overall, about 160 TCR beta chains were annotated as cytomegalovirus-associated. As a later analysis showed, a missense DCLRE1C variant was linked to trimming of TCR beta V- and J-genes.

This clone was seen a handful of times. Its antigen is unknown. The V and J ends lost 11 bases and 5 bases, in that order; junction bases with no gene match: 13. This CDR3 is built from 14 residues. Per the germline V gene, CDR1 is SGHAT and CDR2 is FQNNGV. Primers: 60 Vbeta forward and 13 Jbeta reverse. Profiling relied on immunoSEQ multiplex PCR, and the TCRdb table lists in-frame clones only, not all of them. The sample has about 120,000 clones; roughly 80% are singletons. The chain has TRBV11-2 and TRBJ2-5, with 8 nucleotides matching TRBD2. This clonotype was sampled from a man in his thirties or forties in good health and CMV-seronegative. Sequencing was performed on PBMCs. CDR3 amino acids: CACSRGGATETQYF. As DNA, the CDR3 is TGTGCCTGCTCCCGGGGGGGGGCGACCGAGACCCAGTACTTC.